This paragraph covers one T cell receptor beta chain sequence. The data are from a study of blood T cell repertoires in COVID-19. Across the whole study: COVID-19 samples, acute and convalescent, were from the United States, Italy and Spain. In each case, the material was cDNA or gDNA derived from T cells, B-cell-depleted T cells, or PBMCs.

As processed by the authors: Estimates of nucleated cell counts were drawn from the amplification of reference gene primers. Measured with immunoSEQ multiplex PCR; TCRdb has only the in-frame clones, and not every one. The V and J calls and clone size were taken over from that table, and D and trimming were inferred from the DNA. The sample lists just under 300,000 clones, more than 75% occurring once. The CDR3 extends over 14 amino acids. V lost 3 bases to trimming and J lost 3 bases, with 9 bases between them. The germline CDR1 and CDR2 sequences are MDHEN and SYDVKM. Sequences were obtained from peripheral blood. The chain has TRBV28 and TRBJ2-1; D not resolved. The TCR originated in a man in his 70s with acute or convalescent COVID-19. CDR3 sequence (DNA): TGTGCCAGCAGTTTTTCGCGGAACTACAATGAGCAGTTCTTC. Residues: CASSFSRNYNEQFF.